This TCR beta chain emerged from a study of blood T cell repertoires in COVID-19. Study summary: Samples of COVID-19 (acute and convalescent) were obtained from the United States, Italy and Spain. PBMCs, B-cell-depleted T cells, or T cells were the source of the cDNA or gDNA that made up the material.

As originally analysed: Amplified reference gene primers provided the basis for estimating nucleated cell counts. Assay: immunoSEQ multiplex PCR; the TCRdb copy retains only in-frame clones and omits some. From that table come the V and J calls and clone size; the DNA was used to work out D and trimming. Altogether approximately 63,000 clones are present, about nine tenths being singletons, with the ten largest covering 1% to 1.5%. Sequenced input: peripheral blood. The clonotype originates from an elderly woman with acute or convalescent COVID-19.

CDR3: CASSKGQTNSPLHF. CDR3 DNA sequence: TGTGCCAGCAGCAAGGGACAGACAAATTCACCCCTCCACTTT. V gene TRBV11-3 combines with J gene TRBJ1-6, with 7 bases matching TRBD1. CDR3 size: 14 residues. Looked up from germline, CDR1 is SGHNT and CDR2 is YENEEA. Trimming removed 5 bases from V and 7 bases from J; junction bases left unmatched: 5. Full variable domain (outside the CDR3, taken from reference TRBV11-3 and TRBJ1-6): EAGVVQSPRYKIIEKKQPVAFWCNPISGHNTLYWYLQNLGQGPELLIRYENEEAVDDSQLPKDRFSAERLKGVDSTLKIQPAELGDSAVYLCASSKGQTNSPLHFGNGTRLTVT.